This T cell receptor (beta chain) emerged from a study of blood T cells in healthy people across ages. PBMCs numbering at least 6 million were isolated per sample. A minimum of 6 micrograms of total RNA was extracted per sample. As to this clonotype: Its target is not known.

Through a sample-barcoded 5' primer and a J-beta primer mix, a second PCR was run for roughly 6 to 12 cycles. A 12-random-nucleotide template-switch adaptor tagged each cDNA molecule. One entry per CDR3 protein, called by TCRdb with MiXCR from the 5' RACE reads. The sample records 1.5 million to 2 million distinct CDR3 sequences, roughly two fifths being singletons. Germline CDR1 and CDR2: SGHTA and FQGNSA. The CDR3 is made up of 15 amino acids. V trimming: 1 base; J trimming: 7 bases; junction bases outside the gene matches: 7. Overall study results and limits: Naive CD4+ cells and diversity were both higher in long-lived donors than in aged donors.

V gene TRBV7-2 combines with J gene TRBJ2-1, with 7 bases that match TRBD2. The receptor comes from a human donor in good health. Sequenced: blood. CDR3 bases: TGTGCCAGCAGCTTAGGCGGGGGACGGCGTAATGAGCAGTTCTTC. Residues: CASSLGGGRRNEQFF.